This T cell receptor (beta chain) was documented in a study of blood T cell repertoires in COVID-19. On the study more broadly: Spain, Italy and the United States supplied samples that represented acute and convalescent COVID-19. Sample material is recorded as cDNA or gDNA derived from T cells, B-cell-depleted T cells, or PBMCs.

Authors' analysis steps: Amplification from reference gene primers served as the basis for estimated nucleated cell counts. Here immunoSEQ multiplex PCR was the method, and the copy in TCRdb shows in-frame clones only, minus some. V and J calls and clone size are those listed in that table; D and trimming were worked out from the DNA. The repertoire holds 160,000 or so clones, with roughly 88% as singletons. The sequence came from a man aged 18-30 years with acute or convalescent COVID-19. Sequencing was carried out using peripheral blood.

CDR3 bases: TGCGCCAGCAGCTTCCGCGCCCCCACAGATACGCAGTATTTT. It is translated as CASSFRAPTDTQYF. The chain recombines TRBV5-1 with TRBJ2-3; no firm D call. The germline V gene has CDR1 SGHRS and CDR2 YFSETQ. Trimming pared 2 bases from V and 2 bases from J, leaving 9 bases between. The CDR3 has 14 amino acids.